This TCR beta chain was identified during a study of cytotoxic CD8 clonotypes in ibrutinib-treated CLL. Study summary: Patient counts were some 11 relapsed/refractory, some 16 treatment-naive and around 17 IGHV unmutated. Mean values per sample were 260,000 or so productive templates and around 96,000 productive rearrangements. Study-level points and caveats: Public clonotypes were uncommon and contracted or stayed stable on treatment. In comparison with age-matched healthy donors, baseline clonality was higher and tracked circulating CD8+ T-cell counts.

For this clone: What it binds is not known.

Measured with immunoSEQ multiplex PCR; TCRdb has only the in-frame clones, and not every one. Here the sample spans 110,000 to 150,000 clones, more than 75% being singletons. The junction had 3 bases not matched to a gene; V was cut back by 6 bases and J by 3 bases. The CDR3 covers 13 residues. The germline V gene has CDR1 MNHEY and CDR2 SMNVEV (reference sequence). The chain uses TRBV27 and TRBJ2-7; 9 bases align to TRBD2. This receptor was obtained from a human donor with chronic lymphocytic leukemia. This sample comprised PBMCs, obtained after 24 months of ibrutinib treatment. This CDR3 is CASRLAGLYEQYF. CDR3 nucleotide sequence: TGTGCCAGCAGACTAGCGGGCCTCTACGAGCAGTACTTC.